These T cell receptor beta chains were read from a single sample in a study of T-cell memory formation after mild COVID-19. MiXCR, applied by TCRdb to the 5' RACE reads, yields one record per CDR3 protein. The sample lists 350,000 to 500,000 distinct CDR3 sequences; 20% to 30% were seen once. The sample consisted of PBMCs or a T cell subset sorted from them (not recorded which). The receptors were gathered from an adult woman who had mild COVID-19 (a few samples of this study predate the infection). Cell type and time point are not known. Each CDR3 is given with its conserved first and last residue. The order of the fields is J gene, V gene, D gene, clone size, CDR3 protein, CDR3 DNA. A D gene is named only where the DNA matches it firmly. Expanded clones are given a class, and other clones once, few, many or no size at all.

J gene: TRBJ2-7; V gene: TRBV20-1; D gene: TRBD1; clone size: few; CDR3 protein: CSARDLKGQGHEQYF; CDR3 DNA: TGCAGTGCTAGAGATCTTAAGGGACAGGGCCACGAGCAGTACTTC
J gene: TRBJ2-1; V gene: TRBV29-1; D gene: NA; clone size: NA; CDR3 protein: CSVEPPGATYNEQFF; CDR3 DNA: TGCAGCGTTGAACCGCCGGGGGCAACCTACAATGAGCAGTTCTTC
J gene: TRBJ1-1; V gene: TRBV19; D gene: NA; clone size: few; CDR3 protein: CASSLRVESVSAFF; CDR3 DNA: TGTGCCAGTAGTCTGCGGGTTGAAAGCGTGAGCGCTTTCTTT
J gene: TRBJ2-1; V gene: TRBV20-1; D gene: TRBD2; clone size: NA; CDR3 protein: CSARRLAVNEQFF; CDR3 DNA: TGCAGTGCTAGACGACTAGCGGTCAATGAGCAGTTCTTC
J gene: TRBJ2-5; V gene: TRBV5-6; D gene: NA; clone size: many; CDR3 protein: CASRPAGWETQYF; CDR3 DNA: TGTGCCAGCAGGCCAGCGGGCTGGGAGACCCAGTACTTC
J gene: TRBJ1-6; V gene: TRBV7-2; D gene: NA; clone size: few; CDR3 protein: CASSHQGTANSPLHF; CDR3 DNA: TGTGCCAGCAGCCACCAAGGGACGGCAAATTCACCCCTCCACTTT
J gene: TRBJ2-5; V gene: TRBV7-3; D gene: NA; clone size: few; CDR3 protein: CANRGPGETQYF; CDR3 DNA: TGTGCCAACCGAGGGCCAGGGGAGACCCAGTACTTC
J gene: TRBJ2-2; V gene: TRBV20-1; D gene: NA; clone size: few; CDR3 protein: CSARPGGGAGELFF; CDR3 DNA: TGCAGTGCTAGACCCGGTGGAGGGGCCGGGGAGCTGTTTTTT
J gene: TRBJ1-1; V gene: TRBV7-9; D gene: TRBD1; clone size: many; CDR3 protein: CASSHGQGGTEAFF; CDR3 DNA: TGTGCCAGCAGCCATGGACAGGGGGGCACTGAAGCTTTCTTT
J gene: TRBJ1-2; V gene: TRBV12-3/TRBV12-4; D gene: TRBD1; clone size: few; CDR3 protein: CASSFDRGRVGYTF; CDR3 DNA: TGTGCCAGCAGTTTTGACAGGGGGCGAGTTGGCTACACCTTC
J gene: TRBJ1-2; V gene: TRBV5-1; D gene: NA; clone size: NA; CDR3 protein: CASSPGSVYYGYTF; CDR3 DNA: TGCGCCAGCAGCCCCGGTAGCGTTTACTATGGCTACACCTTC
J gene: TRBJ2-1; V gene: TRBV4-2; D gene: NA; clone size: few; CDR3 protein: CASSQEKTVPTYNEQFF; CDR3 DNA: TGTGCCAGCAGCCAGGAAAAGACAGTACCGACCTACAATGAGCAGTTCTTC
J gene: TRBJ2-1; V gene: TRBV24-1; D gene: TRBD2; clone size: NA; CDR3 protein: CATSGFLAGENEQFF; CDR3 DNA: TGTGCCACCAGTGGGTTCCTAGCGGGAGAGAATGAGCAGTTCTTC
J gene: TRBJ2-7; V gene: TRBV7-9; D gene: TRBD1; clone size: few; CDR3 protein: CASSSSPGQGTEQYF; CDR3 DNA: TGTGCCAGCAGCTCCTCCCCGGGACAGGGGACCGAGCAGTACTTC
J gene: TRBJ1-5; V gene: TRBV20-1; D gene: TRBD1; clone size: many; CDR3 protein: CSARDRDRGTQPQHF; CDR3 DNA: TGCAGTGCTAGAGATAGGGACAGGGGCACTCAGCCCCAGCATTTT
J gene: TRBJ2-7; V gene: TRBV5-1; D gene: TRBD1; clone size: few; CDR3 protein: CASNTGGAGGPYEQYF; CDR3 DNA: TGCGCCAGCAACACGGGCGGGGCAGGGGGCCCCTACGAGCAGTACTTC
J gene: TRBJ2-1; V gene: TRBV5-1; D gene: TRBD2; clone size: once; CDR3 protein: CASSLDLADSYNEQFF; CDR3 DNA: TGCGCCAGCAGCTTGGACCTAGCGGACTCCTACAATGAGCAGTTCTTC
J gene: TRBJ2-3; V gene: TRBV12-3/TRBV12-4; D gene: TRBD1; clone size: few; CDR3 protein: CASSFHPGQGRRDTQYF; CDR3 DNA: TGTGCCAGCAGTTTCCATCCGGGACAGGGGAGGAGAGATACGCAGTATTTT
J gene: TRBJ1-2; V gene: TRBV6-1; D gene: NA; clone size: NA; CDR3 protein: CASGRGANYGYTF; CDR3 DNA: TGTGCCAGCGGACGGGGGGCTAACTATGGCTACACCTTC
J gene: TRBJ2-2; V gene: TRBV12-3/TRBV12-4; D gene: TRBD2; clone size: NA; CDR3 protein: CASSSKGLATGELFF; CDR3 DNA: TGTGCCAGCAGTTCGAAGGGACTAGCCACCGGGGAGCTGTTTTTT
J gene: TRBJ2-3; V gene: TRBV27; D gene: NA; clone size: many; CDR3 protein: CASSLTGPTGISTQYF; CDR3 DNA: TGTGCCAGCAGTTTAACAGGACCGACGGGGATTAGTACGCAGTATTTT
J gene: TRBJ2-7; V gene: TRBV9; D gene: NA; clone size: few; CDR3 protein: CASSVADGSYEQYF; CDR3 DNA: TGTGCCAGCAGCGTAGCGGACGGTTCCTACGAGCAGTACTTC
J gene: TRBJ2-5; V gene: TRBV27; D gene: NA; clone size: few; CDR3 protein: CASSFRAQETQYF; CDR3 DNA: TGTGCCAGCAGTTTTAGGGCGCAAGAGACCCAGTACTTC
J gene: TRBJ1-1; V gene: TRBV3-1; D gene: NA; clone size: NA; CDR3 protein: CASSQEATANTEAFF; CDR3 DNA: TGTGCCAGCAGCCAAGAAGCGACAGCCAACACTGAAGCTTTCTTT
J gene: TRBJ2-1; V gene: TRBV9; D gene: NA; clone size: NA; CDR3 protein: CASSVAGRYNEQFF; CDR3 DNA: TGTGCCAGCAGCGTAGCGGGACGCTACAATGAGCAGTTCTTC
J gene: TRBJ1-2; V gene: TRBV5-4; D gene: NA; clone size: NA; CDR3 protein: CASSYMGAGARGYTF; CDR3 DNA: TGTGCCAGCAGCTACATGGGTGCCGGCGCCCGCGGCTACACCTTC
J gene: TRBJ1-2; V gene: TRBV11-3; D gene: NA; clone size: NA; CDR3 protein: CASSQQGRDWYGYTF; CDR3 DNA: TGTGCCAGCAGCCAACAGGGCCGTGACTGGTATGGCTACACCTTC
J gene: TRBJ2-7; V gene: TRBV30; D gene: NA; clone size: NA; CDR3 protein: CAWSVGTKYEQYF; CDR3 DNA: TGTGCCTGGAGTGTAGGCACCAAATACGAGCAGTACTTC
J gene: TRBJ2-5; V gene: TRBV10-3; D gene: TRBD2; clone size: NA; CDR3 protein: CAISTAGLRETQYF; CDR3 DNA: TGTGCCATCAGTACAGCGGGGCTAAGAGAGACCCAGTACTTC
J gene: TRBJ2-1; V gene: TRBV20-1; D gene: TRBD1; clone size: NA; CDR3 protein: CSARGQGPYNEQFF; CDR3 DNA: TGCAGTGCTAGAGGACAGGGCCCCTACAATGAGCAGTTCTTC
J gene: TRBJ2-1; V gene: TRBV6-5; D gene: TRBD2; clone size: few; CDR3 protein: CASSYSSGPTSARSYNEQFF; CDR3 DNA: TGTGCCAGCAGTTACTCGAGTGGACCCACTAGCGCGCGCTCCTACAATGAGCAGTTCTTC
J gene: TRBJ1-1; V gene: TRBV10-3; D gene: NA; clone size: NA; CDR3 protein: CAISESNRDNTEAFF; CDR3 DNA: TGTGCCATCAGTGAGTCGAACAGGGACAACACTGAAGCTTTCTTT
J gene: TRBJ2-5; V gene: TRBV11-3; D gene: NA; clone size: NA; CDR3 protein: CASSFLTGSNRKETQYF; CDR3 DNA: TGTGCCAGCAGCTTCCTGACCGGGTCAAACAGGAAAGAGACCCAGTACTTC
J gene: TRBJ1-1; V gene: TRBV6-6; D gene: NA; clone size: few; CDR3 protein: CASSESPDSGTEAFF; CDR3 DNA: TGTGCCAGCAGTGAGAGCCCCGATAGCGGCACTGAAGCTTTCTTT
J gene: TRBJ2-5; V gene: TRBV7-9; D gene: TRBD1; clone size: NA; CDR3 protein: CASSQQGAQETQYF; CDR3 DNA: TGTGCCAGCAGTCAACAGGGGGCTCAAGAGACCCAGTACTTC
J gene: TRBJ2-1; V gene: TRBV4-2; D gene: NA; clone size: NA; CDR3 protein: CASSQRRNTYNEQFF; CDR3 DNA: TGTGCCAGCAGCCAACGCAGGAATACCTACAATGAGCAGTTCTTC
J gene: TRBJ2-1; V gene: TRBV7-2; D gene: TRBD2; clone size: NA; CDR3 protein: CASSFRLAGGEQFF; CDR3 DNA: TGTGCCAGCAGCTTTCGACTAGCGGGGGGCGAGCAGTTCTTC
J gene: TRBJ2-4; V gene: TRBV7-9; D gene: NA; clone size: NA; CDR3 protein: CASSLGVSIAKNIQYF; CDR3 DNA: TGTGCCAGCAGCTTAGGGGTCTCCATAGCCAAAAACATTCAGTACTTC
J gene: TRBJ1-6; V gene: TRBV7-9; D gene: TRBD1; clone size: NA; CDR3 protein: CASSLPGQGRGSPLHF; CDR3 DNA: TGTGCCAGCAGCTTACCGGGACAGGGAAGGGGTTCACCCCTCCACTTT
J gene: TRBJ2-1; V gene: TRBV7-6; D gene: NA; clone size: many; CDR3 protein: CASSLTSSSYNEQFF; CDR3 DNA: TGTGCCAGCAGCCTGACATCGAGCTCCTACAATGAGCAGTTCTTC
J gene: TRBJ2-7; V gene: TRBV7-9; D gene: TRBD1; clone size: few; CDR3 protein: CASSLGGQGYF; CDR3 DNA: TGTGCCAGCAGCTTAGGAGGACAGGGGTACTTC
J gene: TRBJ1-5; V gene: TRBV25-1; D gene: TRBD1; clone size: many; CDR3 protein: CASSDSTDREFNQPQHF; CDR3 DNA: TGTGCCAGCAGTGATTCCACCGACAGGGAGTTCAATCAGCCCCAGCATTTT
J gene: TRBJ2-1; V gene: TRBV7-2; D gene: NA; clone size: NA; CDR3 protein: CASSLVVTTYNEQFF; CDR3 DNA: TGTGCCAGCAGCTTAGTTGTGACAACCTACAATGAGCAGTTCTTC
J gene: TRBJ2-7; V gene: TRBV10-3; D gene: NA; clone size: NA; CDR3 protein: CATAGRLRPYEQYF; CDR3 DNA: TGTGCCACGGCGGGGAGGTTGCGCCCCTACGAGCAGTACTTC
J gene: TRBJ1-1; V gene: TRBV5-8; D gene: TRBD1; clone size: NA; CDR3 protein: CASTRTGPTEAFF; CDR3 DNA: TGTGCCAGCACCCGGACAGGGCCAACTGAAGCTTTCTTT
J gene: TRBJ2-7; V gene: TRBV4-1; D gene: NA; clone size: NA; CDR3 protein: CASSQDIGREQYF; CDR3 DNA: TGCGCCAGCAGCCAAGATATAGGTAGGGAGCAGTACTTC
J gene: TRBJ2-3; V gene: TRBV4-1; D gene: NA; clone size: few; CDR3 protein: CASSPTSPDTQYF; CDR3 DNA: TGCGCCAGCAGCCCAACAAGCCCCGATACGCAGTATTTT
J gene: TRBJ1-2; V gene: TRBV5-1; D gene: NA; clone size: many; CDR3 protein: CASSPTGNYGYTF; CDR3 DNA: TGCGCCAGCAGCCCCACAGGGAACTATGGCTACACCTTC
J gene: TRBJ2-6; V gene: TRBV29-1; D gene: TRBD1; clone size: once; CDR3 protein: CSALGQPDSGANVLTF; CDR3 DNA: TGCAGCGCCCTGGGACAGCCCGACTCTGGGGCCAACGTCCTGACTTTC
J gene: TRBJ2-7; V gene: TRBV2; D gene: NA; clone size: NA; CDR3 protein: CASSGPLEMYF; CDR3 DNA: TGTGCCAGCAGCGGACCGCTAGAAATGTACTTC
J gene: TRBJ2-3; V gene: TRBV10-3; D gene: NA; clone size: few; CDR3 protein: CAISESKGTDTQYF; CDR3 DNA: TGTGCCATCAGTGAGTCTAAAGGGACTGATACGCAGTATTTT
J gene: TRBJ2-3; V gene: TRBV15; D gene: TRBD2; clone size: few; CDR3 protein: CATNRGGPPDTQYF; CDR3 DNA: TGTGCCACCAACCGGGGGGGGCCCCCAGATACGCAGTATTTT
J gene: TRBJ2-7; V gene: TRBV7-7; D gene: NA; clone size: few; CDR3 protein: CASSLGPGEVYEQYF; CDR3 DNA: TGTGCCAGCAGCTTAGGGCCAGGAGAAGTCTACGAGCAGTACTTC
J gene: TRBJ1-2; V gene: TRBV18; D gene: NA; clone size: NA; CDR3 protein: CASSPARENYGYTF; CDR3 DNA: TGTGCCAGCTCACCGGCCAGGGAGAACTATGGCTACACCTTC
J gene: TRBJ2-2; V gene: TRBV21-1; D gene: NA; clone size: NA; CDR3 protein: CPPGLANTVELFF; CDR3 DNA: TGTCCTCCGGGACTAGCCAACACCGTGGAGCTGTTTTTT
J gene: TRBJ2-5; V gene: TRBV7-2; D gene: TRBD2; clone size: NA; CDR3 protein: CASSLYASGSGETQYF; CDR3 DNA: TGTGCCAGCAGCTTATACGCTAGCGGGAGTGGTGAGACCCAGTACTTC
J gene: TRBJ2-3; V gene: TRBV28; D gene: TRBD1; clone size: NA; CDR3 protein: CASRLTGPGTDTQYF; CDR3 DNA: TGTGCCAGCAGGCTGACAGGGCCTGGCACAGATACGCAGTATTTT
J gene: TRBJ2-7; V gene: TRBV6-6; D gene: TRBD1; clone size: few; CDR3 protein: CASSNPGTGGLSYEQYF; CDR3 DNA: TGTGCCAGCAGTAATCCCGGGACAGGGGGACTCTCCTACGAGCAGTACTTC
J gene: TRBJ2-1; V gene: TRBV7-6; D gene: NA; clone size: few; CDR3 protein: CASSLGGIGLGNEQFF; CDR3 DNA: TGTGCCAGCAGCCTAGGCGGCATAGGCCTTGGCAATGAGCAGTTCTTC
J gene: TRBJ2-1; V gene: TRBV6-2/TRBV6-3; D gene: NA; clone size: few; CDR3 protein: CASRRGTMDNEQFF; CDR3 DNA: TGTGCCAGCAGGAGGGGGACGATGGACAATGAGCAGTTCTTC